A selection of T cell receptor beta chains follows, all from one sample in a study of blood T cell repertoires in COVID-19. Some clones are missing from TCRdb's copy, which holds only in-frame ones; the method was immunoSEQ multiplex PCR. Of about 430,000 clones listed, approximately 90% were seen once; the top ten hold approximately 0.92%. Sequenced material: peripheral blood. The receptors here all came from a man aged 18 to 29 with COVID-19, enrolled during active disease. Both conserved end residues are part of each CDR3. A D gene is named only where the DNA matches it firmly. Clone size is stated in some rows and not others, as once, few, many or a class when expanded.

TRBV29-1,TRBD2,.,CSVGGRLVNEQFF
TRBV6-5,.,.,CASSYSGVTDTQYF
TRBV3-1/TRBV3-2,.,.,CASSQDRGEQYF
TRBV25-1,TRBD2,.,CASSDPGGAGTGELFF
TRBV19,TRBD1,.,CASSIRTGPYEQYF
TRBV27,TRBD1,.,CASARDRASNEQFF
TRBV7-6,.,.,CASSLGAGDQPQHF
TRBV25-1,.,.,CASSESLGRFEKLFF
TRBV12-5,.,once,CASGFGRREKLFF
TRBV5-8,.,.,CASSFEVRNEQFF
TRBV6-5,TRBD2,few,CASKLAGGGELFF
TRBV3-1/TRBV3-2,TRBD2,.,CASSQGRGGWTSGDTQYF
TRBV6-5,.,.,CASSYAAGRPQYF
TRBV19,TRBD1,.,CASRDSGNTIYF
TRBV13,TRBD1,.,CASSLWDRVWDQPQHF
TRBV28,TRBD2,.,CASSATTGLGSNEQFF
TRBV7-9,.,few,CASSFGQYTEAFF
TRBV2,TRBD1,.,CASSVGQGQETQYF